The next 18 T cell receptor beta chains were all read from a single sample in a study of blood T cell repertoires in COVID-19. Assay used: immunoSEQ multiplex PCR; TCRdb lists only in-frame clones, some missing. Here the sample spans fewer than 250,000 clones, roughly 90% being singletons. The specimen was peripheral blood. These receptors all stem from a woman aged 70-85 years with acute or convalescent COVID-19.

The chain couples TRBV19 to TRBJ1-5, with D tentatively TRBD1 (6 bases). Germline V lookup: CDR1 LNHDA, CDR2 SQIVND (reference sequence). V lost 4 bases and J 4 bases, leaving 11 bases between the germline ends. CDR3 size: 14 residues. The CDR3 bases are TGTGCCAGTAGTAGGGGGCAGCCGAATCAGCCCCAGCATTTT. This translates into CASSRGQPNQPQHF.

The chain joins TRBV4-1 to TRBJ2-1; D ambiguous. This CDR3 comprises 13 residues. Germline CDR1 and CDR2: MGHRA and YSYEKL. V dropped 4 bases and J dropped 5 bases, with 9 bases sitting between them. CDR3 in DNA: TGCGCCAGCAGCCGCCGACTGGACAATGAGCAGTTCTTC. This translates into CASSRRLDNEQFF.

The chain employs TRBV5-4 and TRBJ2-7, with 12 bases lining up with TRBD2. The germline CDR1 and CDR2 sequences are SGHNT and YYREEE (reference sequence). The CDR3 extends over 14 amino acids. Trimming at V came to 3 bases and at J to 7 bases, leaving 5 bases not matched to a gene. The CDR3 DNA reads TGTGCCAGCAGCTCTAGCGGGAGGGCCGTAGAGCAGTACTTC. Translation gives CASSSSGRAVEQYF.

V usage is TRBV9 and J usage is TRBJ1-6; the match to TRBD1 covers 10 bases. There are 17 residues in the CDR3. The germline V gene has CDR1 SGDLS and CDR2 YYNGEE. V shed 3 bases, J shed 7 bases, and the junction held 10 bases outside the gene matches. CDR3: CASSAGTGVFKNSPLHF. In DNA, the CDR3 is TGTGCCAGCAGCGCCGGGACAGGGGTTTTTAAGAATTCACCCCTCCACTTT.

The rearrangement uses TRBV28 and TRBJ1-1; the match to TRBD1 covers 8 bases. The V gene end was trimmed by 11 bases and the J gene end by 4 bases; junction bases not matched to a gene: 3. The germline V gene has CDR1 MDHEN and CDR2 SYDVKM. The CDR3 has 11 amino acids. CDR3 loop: CAATGATEAFF. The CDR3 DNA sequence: TGTGCCGCGACAGGGGCCACTGAAGCTTTCTTT.

The CDR3 here is CASSTGQHTEAFF. In nucleotides, the CDR3 is TGTGCCAGCAGCACGGGACAGCACACTGAAGCTTTCTTT. The gene calls are TRBV6-6 and TRBJ1-1, with TRBD1 matching over 7 bases. CDR1 and CDR2 from the germline V gene are MNHNY and SVGAGI (reference sequence). Trimming took 6 bases from V and 3 from J; bases not matched to a gene: 4. The CDR3 extends over 13 amino acids.

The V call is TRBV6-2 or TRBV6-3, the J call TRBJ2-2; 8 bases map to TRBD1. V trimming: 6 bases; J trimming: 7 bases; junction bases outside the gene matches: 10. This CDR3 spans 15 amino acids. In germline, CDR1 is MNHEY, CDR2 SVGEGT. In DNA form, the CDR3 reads TGTGCCAGCAGCCGGGGACAGGTCCGTAGCGGGGAGCTGTTTTTT. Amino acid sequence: CASSRGQVRSGELFF.

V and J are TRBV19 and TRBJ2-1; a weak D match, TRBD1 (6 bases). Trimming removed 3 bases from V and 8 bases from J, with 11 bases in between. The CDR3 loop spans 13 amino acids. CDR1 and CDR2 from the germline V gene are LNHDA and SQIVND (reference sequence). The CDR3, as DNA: TGTGCCAGTAGTATTGGGGGCAAATATGAGCAGTTCTTC. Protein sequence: CASSIGGKYEQFF. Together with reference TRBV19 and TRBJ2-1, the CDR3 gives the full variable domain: DGGITQSPKYLFRKEGQNVTLSCEQNLNHDAMYWYRQDPGQGLRLIYYSQIVNDFQKGDIAEGYSVSREKKESFPLTVTSAQKNPTAFYLCASSIGGKYEQFFGPGTRLTVL.

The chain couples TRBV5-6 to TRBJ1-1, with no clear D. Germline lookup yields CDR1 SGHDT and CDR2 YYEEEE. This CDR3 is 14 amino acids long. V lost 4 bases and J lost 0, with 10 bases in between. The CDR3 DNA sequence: TGTGCCAGCAGCGTCCCGGGTGTGAACACTGAAGCTTTCTTT. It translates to CASSVPGVNTEAFF. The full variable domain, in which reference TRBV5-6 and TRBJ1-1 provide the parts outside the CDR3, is DAGVTQSPTHLIKTRGQQVTLRCSPKSGHDTVSWYQQALGQGPQFIFQYYEEEERQRGNFPDRFSGHQFPNYSSELNVNALLLGDSALYLCASSVPGVNTEAFFGQGTRLTVV.

The chain's CDR3 is CSARTGLGYTF. DNA for the CDR3: TGCAGTGCTCGGACAGGGCTTGGCTACACCTTC. The gene calls are TRBV20-1 and TRBJ1-2, with 8 positions matching TRBD1. The length of the CDR3 is 11 residues. Germline V gene sequence: CDR1 DFQATT, CDR2 SNEGSKA (reference sequence). Unmatched junction bases numbered 3, after V lost 5 bases and J lost 7 bases.

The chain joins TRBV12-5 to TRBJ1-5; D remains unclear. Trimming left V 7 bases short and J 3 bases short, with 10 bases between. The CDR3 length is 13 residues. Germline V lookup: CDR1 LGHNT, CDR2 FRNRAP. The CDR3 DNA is TGTGCTAGTGCGGCGGCGTTCAATCAGCCCCAGCATTTT. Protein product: CASAAAFNQPQHF.

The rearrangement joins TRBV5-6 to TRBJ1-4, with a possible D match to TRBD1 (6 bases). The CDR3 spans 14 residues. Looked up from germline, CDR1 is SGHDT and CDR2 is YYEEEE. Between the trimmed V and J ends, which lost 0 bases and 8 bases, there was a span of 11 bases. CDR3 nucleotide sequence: TGTGCCAGCAGCTTGGACAGGGTCCGAGAAAAACTGTTTTTT. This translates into CASSLDRVREKLFF.

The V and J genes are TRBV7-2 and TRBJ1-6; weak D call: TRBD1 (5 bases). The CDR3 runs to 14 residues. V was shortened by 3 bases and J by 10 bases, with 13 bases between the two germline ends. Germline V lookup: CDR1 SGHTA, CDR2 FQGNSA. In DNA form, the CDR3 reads TGTGCCAGCAGCTTGCTTCAGGGCAGGTCACCCCTCCACTTT. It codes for CASSLLQGRSPLHF. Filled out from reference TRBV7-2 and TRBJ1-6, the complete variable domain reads GAGVSQSPSNKVTEKGKDVELRCDPISGHTALYWYRQSLGQGLEFLIYFQGNSAPDKSGLPSDRFSAERTGGSVSTLTIQRTQQEDSAVYLCASSLLQGRSPLHFGNGTRLTVT.

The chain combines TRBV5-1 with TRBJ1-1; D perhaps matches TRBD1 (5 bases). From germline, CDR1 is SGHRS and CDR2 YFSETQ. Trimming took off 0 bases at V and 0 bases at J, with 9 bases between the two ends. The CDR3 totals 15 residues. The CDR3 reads CASSLAGGVNTEAFF. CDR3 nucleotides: TGCGCCAGCAGCTTGGCAGGAGGGGTGAACACTGAAGCTTTCTTT. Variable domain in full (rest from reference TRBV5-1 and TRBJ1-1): KAGVTQTPRYLIKTRGQQVTLSCSPISGHRSVSWYQQTPGQGLQFLFEYFSETQRNKGNFPGRFSGRQFSNSRSEMNVSTLELGDSALYLCASSLAGGVNTEAFFGQGTRLTVV.

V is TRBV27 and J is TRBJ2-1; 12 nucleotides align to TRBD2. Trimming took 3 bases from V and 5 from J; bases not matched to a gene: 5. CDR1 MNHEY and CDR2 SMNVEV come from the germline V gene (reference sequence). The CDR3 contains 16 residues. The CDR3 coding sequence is TGTGCCAGCAGTTTTAACCTAGCGGGAGGGAACAATGAGCAGTTCTTC. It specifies CASSFNLAGGNNEQFF.

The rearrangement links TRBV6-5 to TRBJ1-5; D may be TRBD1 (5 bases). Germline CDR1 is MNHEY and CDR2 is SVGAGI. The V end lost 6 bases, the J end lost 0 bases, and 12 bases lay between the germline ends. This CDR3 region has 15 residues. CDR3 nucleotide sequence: TGTGCCAGCAGGCGGGGGGTTAGTAGCAATCAGCCCCAGCATTTT. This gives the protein CASRRGVSSNQPQHF.

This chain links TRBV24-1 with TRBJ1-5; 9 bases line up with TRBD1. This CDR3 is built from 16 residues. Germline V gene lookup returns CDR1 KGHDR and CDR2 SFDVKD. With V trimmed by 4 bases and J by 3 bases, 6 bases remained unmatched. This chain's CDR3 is CATSEGQGSYNQPQHF. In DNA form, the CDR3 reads TGTGCCACCAGTGAAGGACAGGGGTCCTACAATCAGCCCCAGCATTTT.

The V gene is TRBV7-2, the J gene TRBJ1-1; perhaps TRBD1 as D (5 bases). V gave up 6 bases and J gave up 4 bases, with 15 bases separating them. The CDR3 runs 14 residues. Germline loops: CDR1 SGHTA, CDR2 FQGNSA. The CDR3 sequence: CASRLQGAGTEAFF. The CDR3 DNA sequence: TGTGCCAGCAGGCTGCAAGGGGCTGGCACTGAAGCTTTCTTT.